This TCR beta chain appears in the sequencing data of a study of blood T cell repertoires in COVID-19 (dated by TCRdb to the early 2020s). Looking at the study overall: Collaborator samples came from the United States, Italy and Spain and covered acute and convalescent phases of COVID-19. The prospective study material was composed of cDNA or gDNA derived from T cells, B-cell-depleted T cells, or PBMCs. Subjects who had been exposed to COVID-19, were actively infected with it, or had recovered from it provided the deeply sampled blood TCRbeta repertoires that made up the dataset. The repertoires were made available in a free public database intended to serve as a resource for research on the immune response to SARS-CoV-2. The samples were drawn from the first 160 participants of the ongoing ImmuneRACE study and from 1,254 subjects provided by 6 global collaborators. Sample metadata almost always included a de-identified subject ID, COVID-19 status, age in years and sex. Where available, HLA class I and class II types were obtained from metadata supplied by the sample provider rather than from assay-based typing.

TCRbeta CDR3 regions were amplified from genomic DNA by means of the immunoSEQ Assay, a bias-controlled multiplex PCR. Per the original workflow: Within the assay, amplification of reference gene primers was used to estimate how many nucleated cells each sample contained. Sequence reads were collapsed and filtered to measure the absolute abundance of every unique TCRbeta CDR3 rearrangement. For each sample, productive Simpson clonality was calculated by taking the square root of Simpson's diversity index across productive rearrangements. As stored in TCRdb, this immuneACCESS dataset retains in-frame rearrangements with V and J assigned. A fraction of the clones does not appear; measured against another copy, unresolved V genes explain less than half of the discrepancy, and the remainder lacks a known reason. V, J and clone size reflect that table, while D and trimming were determined from the DNA. Recorded for this sample are roughly 140,000 clones; around 80% of them occurred a single time. The ten biggest clones cover around 7% of the sample.

In the prospective study, participants were about 18 to 89 years old, resided in about two dozen geographic areas of the United States, and were enrolled through a virtual design. In the prospective study, cohorts were assigned on the basis of participant-reported clinical history obtained from a screening survey and a study questionnaire. Recovered participants in ImmuneRACE Cohort 3 were defined by two consecutive negative NP/OP PCR tests, clearance by a healthcare professional, or resolution of symptoms. In the prospective study, mobile phlebotomists collected whole blood, serum and a nasopharyngeal or oropharyngeal swab from each participant. Participants in the prospective study had the option to provide additional blood draws and questionnaires over a roughly 2-month period. Before DNA extraction, prospective study blood samples were shipped either frozen or at room temperature. About this clone: The clone's antigen remains unknown. Base-call qualities are not available, and no considerably larger clone is one nucleotide away.

The investigation overall reported the following: The quantity of clinical and demographic metadata differed by source and by participant and was supplied without curation.

This sequence was found in a man in his fifties or sixties who had recovered from COVID-19. The source material was PBMCs or T cells enriched from blood (not recorded which).

The sequenced DNA is TGTGCCAGCATTTGGGGGACAGGGTTAGGGTATGGCTACACCTTC. Translated, it reads CASIWGTGLGYGYTF. Recombination linked TRBV6-5 to TRBJ1-2, and 9 junction bases match TRBD1. Trimming removed 7 bases from V and 5 bases from J; the gene matches leave 11 bases unexplained. The CDR3 covers 15 residues, taking in both the cysteine and the phenylalanine. Only the CDR3 part of the read is kept: 45 bases, read in frame from the first base. In the germline V gene, CDR1 corresponds to MNHEY and CDR2 to SVGAGI.